This entry describes one T cell receptor beta chain. What it binds is unknown. This sample is drawn from a study of CD8 T cells in ankylosing spondylitis. The study, taken as a whole, reports: CD8+ cells made up the disease-linked clones, which were relatively rare in peripheral blood. Certain motif variants had earlier appeared in reactive arthritis synovial fluid and blood. Researchers reportedly found disease-linked clones significantly enriched in matched ankylosing spondylitis synovial fluid.

The germline V and J ends were trimmed by 0 bases and 6 bases, with 15 bases remaining between them. Germline V gene data show CDR1 as DFQATT and CDR2 as SNEGSKA (reference sequence). This CDR3 is 14 amino acids long. TCRdb analysed the 5' RACE reads with MiXCR anew, one entry per CDR3 protein. The table lists 150,000 to 200,000 distinct CDR3 sequences, 11% of them singletons. The J gene is TRBJ2-7, the V gene TRBV20-1, with no clear D. What was sequenced was blood, either unsorted or a sorted T cell fraction (not recorded which). This clonotype was obtained from a male donor with ankylosing spondylitis or in good health (not recorded which). The CDR3 DNA reads TGCAGTGCTAGAGATGCCCTAACAAACGCCGAGCAGTACTTC. Protein sequence: CSARDALTNAEQYF.